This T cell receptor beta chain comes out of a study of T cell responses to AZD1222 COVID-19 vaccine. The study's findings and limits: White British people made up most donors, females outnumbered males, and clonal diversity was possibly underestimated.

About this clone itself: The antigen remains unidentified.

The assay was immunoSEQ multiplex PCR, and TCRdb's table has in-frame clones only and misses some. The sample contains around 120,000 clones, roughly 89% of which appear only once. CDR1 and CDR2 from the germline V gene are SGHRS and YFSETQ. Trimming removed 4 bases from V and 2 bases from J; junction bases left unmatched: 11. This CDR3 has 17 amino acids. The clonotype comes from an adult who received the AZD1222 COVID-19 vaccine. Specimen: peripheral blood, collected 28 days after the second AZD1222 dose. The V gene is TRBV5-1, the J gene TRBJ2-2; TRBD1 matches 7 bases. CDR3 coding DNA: TGCGCCAGCAGCCCTAATTCCGGGACAGCTAACACCGGGGAGCTGTTTTTT. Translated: CASSPNSGTANTGELFF.